This entry features one T cell receptor beta chain sequence. Its antigen is not yet known. No quality values exist for individual bases; no much larger clone is one base distant. Via the germline V gene (reference sequence), CDR1 is LGHDT and CDR2 YNNKEL. The CDR3 runs 14 residues from the cysteine to the phenylalanine. Kept here is only the CDR3 DNA, which spans 42 bases and is read in frame from base 1. V is cut back by 4 bases and J by 4 bases, with 7 bases in the junction unmatched. The record originates from a study of CD8 T cells in ankylosing spondylitis (dated by TCRdb to 2017 to 2019). Regarding the research as a whole: The study set out to find disease-linked TCR variants by profiling T cell receptor beta repertoires in ankylosing spondylitis patients and healthy donors. The whole study cohort included 85 to 120 healthy donors and 25 ankylosing spondylitis patients. Peripheral blood samples were taken, and synovial fluid was additionally collected from ankylosing spondylitis patients. Overall results and qualifications from the work: A CD8+ phenotype was shown by the disease-linked clones, which were found at relatively low frequencies in peripheral blood. Some of the motif variants had been reported before in the synovial fluid and blood of reactive arthritis patients, a finding that suggests common disease-initiation mechanisms. A TCR beta motif made up of several highly homologous amino acid variants appeared to be characteristic of blood from ankylosing spondylitis patients. According to the report, matched synovial fluid samples from ankylosing spondylitis patients were significantly enriched for the disease-linked clones.

Sequencing took place on an Illumina HiSeq 2500. Quantitative 5'-RACE with molecular barcodes was used to prepare TCR beta libraries. On the study's bioinformatics: A new computational method based on a probabilistic model of VDJ rearrangement was used to identify disease-linked TCR variants. TCRdb passed the public sequencing reads through fastp at Q25 and MiXCR, retaining productive beta sequences. Each CDR3 protein gets just one entry, which takes the most common genes and DNA from the rows behind it. TCRdb's processing, not the authors' own work, is the source of the V and J calls. This sample comprises some 250,000 distinct CDR3 sequences, under 30% of them detected only once. Clones ranked in the top ten supply roughly 0.67% of the sample.

Sequencing input: blood, either unsorted or a sorted T cell fraction (not recorded which). This receptor was obtained from a male donor with ankylosing spondylitis or in good health (not recorded which). The chain joins TRBV3-1 to TRBJ2-7, and 7 junctional nucleotides match TRBD1. The CDR3 is CASSRDIRGYEQYF. The nucleotides are TGTGCCAGCAGCCGCGACATCAGGGGGTACGAGCAGTACTTC.